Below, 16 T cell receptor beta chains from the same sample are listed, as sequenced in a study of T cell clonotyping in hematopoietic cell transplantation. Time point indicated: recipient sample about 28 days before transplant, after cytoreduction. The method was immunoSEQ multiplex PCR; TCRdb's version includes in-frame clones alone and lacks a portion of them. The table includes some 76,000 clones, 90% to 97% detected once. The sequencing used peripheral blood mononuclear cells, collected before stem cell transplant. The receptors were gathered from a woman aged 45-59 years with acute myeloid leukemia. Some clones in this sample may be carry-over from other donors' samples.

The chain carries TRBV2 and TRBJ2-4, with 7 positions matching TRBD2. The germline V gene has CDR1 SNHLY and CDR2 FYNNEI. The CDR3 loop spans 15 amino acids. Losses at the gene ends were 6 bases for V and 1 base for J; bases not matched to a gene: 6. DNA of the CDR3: TGTGCCAGCAGCGACTTCGGGGGGGCCAAAAACATTCAGTACTTC. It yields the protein CASSDFGGAKNIQYF. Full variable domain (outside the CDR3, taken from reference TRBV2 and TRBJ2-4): EPEVTQTPSHQVTQMGQEVILRCVPISNHLYFYWYRQILGQKVEFLVSFYNNEISEKSEIFDDQFSVERPDGSNFTLKIRSTKLEDSAMYFCASSDFGGAKNIQYFGAGTRLSVL.

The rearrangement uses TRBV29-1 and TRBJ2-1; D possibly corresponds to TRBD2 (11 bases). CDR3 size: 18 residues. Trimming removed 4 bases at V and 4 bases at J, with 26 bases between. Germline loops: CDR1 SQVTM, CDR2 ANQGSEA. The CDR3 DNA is TGCAGCGTTGCCGCAAGGGACAGGGGACTAGCGGTTTACAATGAGCAGTTCTTC. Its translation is CSVAARDRGLAVYNEQFF.

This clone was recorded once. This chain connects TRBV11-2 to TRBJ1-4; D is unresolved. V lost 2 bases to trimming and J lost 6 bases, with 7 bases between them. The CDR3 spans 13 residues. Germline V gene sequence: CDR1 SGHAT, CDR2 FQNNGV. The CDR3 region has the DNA TGTGCCAGCAGCTTATGGCAGCATGAAAAACTGTTTTTT. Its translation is CASSLWQHEKLFF.

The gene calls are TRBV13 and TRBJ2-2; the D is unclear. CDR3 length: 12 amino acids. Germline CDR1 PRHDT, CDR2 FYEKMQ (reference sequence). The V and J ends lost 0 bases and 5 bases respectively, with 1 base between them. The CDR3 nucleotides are TGTGCCAGCAGCTTAGGTACCGGGGAGCTGTTTTTT. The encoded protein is CASSLGTGELFF.

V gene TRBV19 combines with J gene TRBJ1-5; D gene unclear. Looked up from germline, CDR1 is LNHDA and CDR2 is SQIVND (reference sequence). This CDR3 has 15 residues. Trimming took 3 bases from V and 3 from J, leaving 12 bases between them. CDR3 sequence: CASSMTTDYNQPQHF. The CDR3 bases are TGTGCCAGTAGTATGACGACGGACTACAATCAGCCCCAGCATTTT.

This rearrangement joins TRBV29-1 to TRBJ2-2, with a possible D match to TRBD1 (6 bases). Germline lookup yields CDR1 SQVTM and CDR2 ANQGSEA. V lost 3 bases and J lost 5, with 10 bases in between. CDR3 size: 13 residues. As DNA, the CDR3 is TGCAGCGTTGACAGGGGCGGTACCGGGGAGCTGTTTTTT. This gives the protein CSVDRGGTGELFF.

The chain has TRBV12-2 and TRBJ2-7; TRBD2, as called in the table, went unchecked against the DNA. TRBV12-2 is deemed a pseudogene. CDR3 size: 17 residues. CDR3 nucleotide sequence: TGTGCAAGTCGCTTAGGATCGCGGGAGGGCCTCACCTACGAGCAGTACTTC. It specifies CASRLGSREGLTYEQYF.

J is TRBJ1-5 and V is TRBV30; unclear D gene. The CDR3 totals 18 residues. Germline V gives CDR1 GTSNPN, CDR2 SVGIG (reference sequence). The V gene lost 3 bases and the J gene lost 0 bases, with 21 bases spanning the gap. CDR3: CAWSPRVGAAFSNQPQHF. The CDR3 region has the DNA TGTGCCTGGAGCCCCCGGGTCGGAGCAGCTTTTAGCAATCAGCCCCAGCATTTT.

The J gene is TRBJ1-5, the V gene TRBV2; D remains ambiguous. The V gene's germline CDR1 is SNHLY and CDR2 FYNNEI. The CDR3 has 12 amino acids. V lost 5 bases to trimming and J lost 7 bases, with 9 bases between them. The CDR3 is CASSILQQPQHF. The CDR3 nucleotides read TGTGCCAGCAGTATCCTACAGCAGCCCCAGCATTTT.

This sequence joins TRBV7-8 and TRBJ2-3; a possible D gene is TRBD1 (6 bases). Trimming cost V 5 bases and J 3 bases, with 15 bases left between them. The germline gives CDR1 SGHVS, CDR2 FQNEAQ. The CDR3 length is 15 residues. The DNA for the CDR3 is TGTGCCAGCAGCCTAAGACAGGATAAGACAGATACGCAGTATTTT. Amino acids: CASSLRQDKTDTQYF. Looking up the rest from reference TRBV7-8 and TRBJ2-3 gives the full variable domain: GAGVSQSPRYKVAKRGQDVALRCDPISGHVSLFWYQQALGQGPEFLTYFQNEAQLDKSGLPSDRFFAERPEGSVSTLKIQRTQQEDSAVYLCASSLRQDKTDTQYFGPGTRLTVL.

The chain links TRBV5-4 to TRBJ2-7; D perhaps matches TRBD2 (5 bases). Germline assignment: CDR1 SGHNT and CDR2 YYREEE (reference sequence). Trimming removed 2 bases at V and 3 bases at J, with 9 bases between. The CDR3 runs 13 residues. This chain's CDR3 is CASSFERDYEQYF. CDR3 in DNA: TGTGCCAGCAGCTTCGAACGGGACTACGAGCAGTACTTC.

CDR3 in amino acids: CASSREGYTEAFF. The CDR3 nucleotides are TGTGCCAGCAGCAGGGAAGGTTACACTGAAGCTTTCTTT. This chain links TRBV7-9 with TRBJ1-1; D gene uncertain. Per germline, CDR1 SEHNR and CDR2 FQNEAQ (reference sequence). The CDR3 covers 13 residues. V lost 5 bases to trimming and J lost 3 bases, with 10 bases between them.

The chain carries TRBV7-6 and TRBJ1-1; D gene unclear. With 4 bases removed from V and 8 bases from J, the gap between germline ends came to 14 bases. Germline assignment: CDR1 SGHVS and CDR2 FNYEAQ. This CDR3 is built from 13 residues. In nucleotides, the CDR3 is TGTGCCAGCAGCTCGGCCCTCACAGCAGAAGCTTTCTTT. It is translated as CASSSALTAEAFF. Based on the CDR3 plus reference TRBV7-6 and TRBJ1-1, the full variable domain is GAGVSQSPRYKVTKRGQDVALRCDPISGHVSLYWYRQALGQGPEFLTYFNYEAQQDKSGLPNDRFSAERPEGSISTLTIQRTEQRDSAMYRCASSSALTAEAFFGQGTRLTVV.

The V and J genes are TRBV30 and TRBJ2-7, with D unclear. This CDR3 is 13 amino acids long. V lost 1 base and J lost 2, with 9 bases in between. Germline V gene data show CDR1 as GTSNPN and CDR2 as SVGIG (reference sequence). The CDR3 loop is CAWSEIVTYEQYF. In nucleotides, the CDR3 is TGTGCCTGGAGTGAAATAGTTACCTACGAGCAGTACTTC.

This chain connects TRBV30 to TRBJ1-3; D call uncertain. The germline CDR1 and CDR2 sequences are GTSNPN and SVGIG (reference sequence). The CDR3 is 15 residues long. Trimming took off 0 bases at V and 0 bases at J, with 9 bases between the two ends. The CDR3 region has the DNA TGTGCCTGGAGTGTAACCCAAAGCTCTGGAAACACCATATATTTT. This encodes CAWSVTQSSGNTIYF. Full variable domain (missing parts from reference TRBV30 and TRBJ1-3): SQTIHQWPATLVQPVGSPLSLECTVEGTSNPNLYWYRQAAGRGLQLLFYSVGIGQISSEVPQNLSASRPQDRQFILSSKKLLLSDSGFYLCAWSVTQSSGNTIYFGEGSWLTVV.

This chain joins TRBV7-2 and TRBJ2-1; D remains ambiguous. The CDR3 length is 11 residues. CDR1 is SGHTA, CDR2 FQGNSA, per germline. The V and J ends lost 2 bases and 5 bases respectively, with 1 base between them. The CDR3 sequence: CASSLHNEQFF. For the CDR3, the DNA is TGTGCCAGCAGCTTACACAATGAGCAGTTCTTC.